The clone carrying this T cell receptor (beta chain) was found a few times. Antigen specificity is unknown. Germline CDR1 is SGHTA and CDR2 is FQGNSA. With V trimmed by 1 base and J by 6 bases, 6 bases remained unmatched. The CDR3 totals 16 residues. This specimen belongs to a study of response to subunit inactivated influenza vaccine. TCRdb itself ran the RT-PCR reads through MiXCR, one entry per CDR3 protein. The repertoire includes around 850,000 distinct CDR3 sequences, 15% to 20% of them detected once, and approximately 10% sits in the top ten. Overall study findings and caveats: Authors suggested few new T cells are recruited by each seasonal influenza vaccination.

The origin of this receptor is a middle-aged man who received an inactivated influenza vaccine. The rearrangement uses TRBV7-2 and TRBJ2-1, with 10 bases matching TRBD1. This material consisted of PBMCs from blood, taken 4 to 6 days after vaccination. CDR3 sequence: CASSLVPGQGFNEQFF. Written as DNA, the CDR3 is TGTGCCAGCAGCTTAGTTCCGGGACAGGGGTTCAATGAGCAGTTCTTC.